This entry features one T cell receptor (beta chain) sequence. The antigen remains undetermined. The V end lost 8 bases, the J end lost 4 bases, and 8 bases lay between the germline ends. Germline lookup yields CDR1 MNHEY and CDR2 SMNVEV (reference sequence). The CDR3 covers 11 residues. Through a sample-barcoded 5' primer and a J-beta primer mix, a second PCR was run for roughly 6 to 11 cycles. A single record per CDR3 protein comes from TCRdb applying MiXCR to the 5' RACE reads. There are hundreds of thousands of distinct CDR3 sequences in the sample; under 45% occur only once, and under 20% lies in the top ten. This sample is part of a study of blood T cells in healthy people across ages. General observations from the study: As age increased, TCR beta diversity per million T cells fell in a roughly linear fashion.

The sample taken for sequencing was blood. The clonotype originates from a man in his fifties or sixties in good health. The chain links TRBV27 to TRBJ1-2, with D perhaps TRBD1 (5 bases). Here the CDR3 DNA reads TGTGCCAGCGGCGGGACCTATGGCTACACCTTC. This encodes CASGGTYGYTF.